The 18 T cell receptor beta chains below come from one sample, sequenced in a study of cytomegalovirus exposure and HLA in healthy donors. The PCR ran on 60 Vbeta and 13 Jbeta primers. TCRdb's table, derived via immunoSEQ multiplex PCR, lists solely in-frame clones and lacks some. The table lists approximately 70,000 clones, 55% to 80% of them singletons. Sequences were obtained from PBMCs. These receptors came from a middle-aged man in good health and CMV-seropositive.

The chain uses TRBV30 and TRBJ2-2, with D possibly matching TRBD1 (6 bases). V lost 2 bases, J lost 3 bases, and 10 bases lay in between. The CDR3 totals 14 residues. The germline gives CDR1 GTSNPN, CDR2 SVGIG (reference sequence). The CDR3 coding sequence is TGTGCCTGGAGTTGGGCAGGGGACACCGGGGAGCTGTTTTTT. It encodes CAWSWAGDTGELFF.

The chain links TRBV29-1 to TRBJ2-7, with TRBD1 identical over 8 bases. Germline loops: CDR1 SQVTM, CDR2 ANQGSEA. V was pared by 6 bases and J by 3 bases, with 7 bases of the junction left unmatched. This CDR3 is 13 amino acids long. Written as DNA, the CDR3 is TGCAGCGTCCCGGACAGGGAAGGCTACGAGCAGTACTTC. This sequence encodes CSVPDREGYEQYF.

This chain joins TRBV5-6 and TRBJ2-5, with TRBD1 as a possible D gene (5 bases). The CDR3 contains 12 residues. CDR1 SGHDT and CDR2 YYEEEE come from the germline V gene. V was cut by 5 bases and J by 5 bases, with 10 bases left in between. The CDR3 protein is CASSGAGETQYF. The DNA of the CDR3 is TGTGCCAGCAGTGGGGCTGGGGAGACCCAGTACTTC.

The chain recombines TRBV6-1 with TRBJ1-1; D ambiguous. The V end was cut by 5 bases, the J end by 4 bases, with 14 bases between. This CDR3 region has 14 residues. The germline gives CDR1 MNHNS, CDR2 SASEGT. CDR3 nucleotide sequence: TGTGCCAGCAGTACTCGGACCCGGGGCACTGAAGCTTTCTTT. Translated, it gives CASSTRTRGTEAFF.

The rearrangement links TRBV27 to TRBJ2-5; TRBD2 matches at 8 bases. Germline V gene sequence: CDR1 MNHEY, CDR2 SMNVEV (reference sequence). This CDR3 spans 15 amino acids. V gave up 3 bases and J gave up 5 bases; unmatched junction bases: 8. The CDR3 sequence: CASSFTPGGRETQYF. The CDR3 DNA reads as TGTGCCAGCAGTTTCACCCCGGGGGGGCGGGAGACCCAGTACTTC.

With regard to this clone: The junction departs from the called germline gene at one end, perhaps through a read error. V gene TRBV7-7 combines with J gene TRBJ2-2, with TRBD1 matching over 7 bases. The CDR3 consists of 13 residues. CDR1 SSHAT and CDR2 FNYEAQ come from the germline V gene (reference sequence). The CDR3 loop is CASSPGTAGELFF. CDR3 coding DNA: TGTGCTAGCAGCCCAGGGACAGCCGGGGAGCTGTTTTTT.

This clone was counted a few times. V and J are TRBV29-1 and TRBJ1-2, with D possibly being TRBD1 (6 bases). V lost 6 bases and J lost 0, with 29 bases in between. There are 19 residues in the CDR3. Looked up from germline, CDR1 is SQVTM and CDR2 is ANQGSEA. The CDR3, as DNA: TGCAGCGTCGGAAGGCCGGTTGGGGGCAGCCCCACATCTAACTATGGCTACACCTTC. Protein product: CSVGRPVGGSPTSNYGYTF.

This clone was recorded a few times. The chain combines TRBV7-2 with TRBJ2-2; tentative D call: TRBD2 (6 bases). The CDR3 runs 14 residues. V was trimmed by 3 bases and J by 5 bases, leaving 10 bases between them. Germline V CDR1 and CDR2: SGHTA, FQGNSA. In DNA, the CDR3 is TGTGCCAGCAGCTTCGGGAGACAAACCGGGGAGCTGTTTTTT. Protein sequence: CASSFGRQTGELFF.

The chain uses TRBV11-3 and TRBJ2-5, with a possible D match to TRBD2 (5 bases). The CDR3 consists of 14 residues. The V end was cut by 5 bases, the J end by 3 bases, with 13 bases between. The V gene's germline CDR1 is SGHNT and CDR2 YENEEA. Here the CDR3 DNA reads TGTGCCAGCAGCGCGGGCGGGCTTAAAGAGACCCAGTACTTC. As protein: CASSAGGLKETQYF.

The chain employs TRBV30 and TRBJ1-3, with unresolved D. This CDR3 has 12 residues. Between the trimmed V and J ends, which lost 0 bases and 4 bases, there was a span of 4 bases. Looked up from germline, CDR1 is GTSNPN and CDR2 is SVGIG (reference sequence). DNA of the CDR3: TGTGCCTGGAGTGTAAGCGGAAACACCATATATTTT. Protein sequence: CAWSVSGNTIYF.

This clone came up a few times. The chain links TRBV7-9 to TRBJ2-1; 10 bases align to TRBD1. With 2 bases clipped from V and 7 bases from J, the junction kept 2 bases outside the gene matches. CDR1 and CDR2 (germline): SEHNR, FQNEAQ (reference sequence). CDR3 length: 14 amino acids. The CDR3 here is CASSLRQGANEQFF. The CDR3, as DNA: TGTGCCAGCAGCTTACGACAGGGGGCTAATGAGCAGTTCTTC.

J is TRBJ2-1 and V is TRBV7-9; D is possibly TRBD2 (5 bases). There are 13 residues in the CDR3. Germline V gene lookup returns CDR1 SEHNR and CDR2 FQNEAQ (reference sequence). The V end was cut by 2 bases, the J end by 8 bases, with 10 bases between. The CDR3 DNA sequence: TGTGCCAGCAGCTTATCGGGAACCCATGAGCAGTTCTTC. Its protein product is CASSLSGTHEQFF.

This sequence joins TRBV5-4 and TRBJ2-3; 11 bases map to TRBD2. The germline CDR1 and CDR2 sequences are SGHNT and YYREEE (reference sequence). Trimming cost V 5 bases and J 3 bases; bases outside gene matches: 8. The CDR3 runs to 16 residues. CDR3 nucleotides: TGTGCCAGCAGGCCCCTAGCGGGGGGAATTACAGATACGCAGTATTTT. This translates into CASRPLAGGITDTQYF.

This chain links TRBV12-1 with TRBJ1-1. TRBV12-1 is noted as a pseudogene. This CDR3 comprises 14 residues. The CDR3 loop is CASSFVRFFTEAFF. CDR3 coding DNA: TGTGCCAGCAGCTTTGTACGGTTTTTCACTGAAGCTTTCTTT.

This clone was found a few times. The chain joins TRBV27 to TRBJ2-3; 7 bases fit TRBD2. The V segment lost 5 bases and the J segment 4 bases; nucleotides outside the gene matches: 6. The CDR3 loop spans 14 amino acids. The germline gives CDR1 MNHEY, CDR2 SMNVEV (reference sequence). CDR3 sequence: CASSLVAGSDTQYF. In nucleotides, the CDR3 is TGTGCCAGCAGTCTCGTAGCGGGTTCAGATACGCAGTATTTT.

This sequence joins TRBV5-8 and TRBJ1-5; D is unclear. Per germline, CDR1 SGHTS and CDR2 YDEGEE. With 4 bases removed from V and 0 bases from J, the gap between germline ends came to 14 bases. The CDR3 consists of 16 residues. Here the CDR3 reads CASSPTGDFSNQPQHF. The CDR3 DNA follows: TGTGCCAGCAGCCCCACTGGAGATTTTAGCAATCAGCCCCAGCATTTT.

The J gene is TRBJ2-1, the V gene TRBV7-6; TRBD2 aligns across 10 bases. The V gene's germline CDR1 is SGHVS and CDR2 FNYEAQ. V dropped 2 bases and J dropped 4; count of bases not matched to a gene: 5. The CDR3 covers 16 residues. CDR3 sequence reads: CASSLTSGVSYNEQFF. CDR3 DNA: TGTGCCAGCAGCTTAACTAGCGGGGTTTCGTACAATGAGCAGTTCTTC.

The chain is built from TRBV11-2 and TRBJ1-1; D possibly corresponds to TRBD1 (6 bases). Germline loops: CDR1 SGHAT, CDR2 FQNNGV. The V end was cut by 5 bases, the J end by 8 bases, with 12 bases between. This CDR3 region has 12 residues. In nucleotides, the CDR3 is TGTGCCAGCAGCCTAGGACAGCCCGAAGCTTTCTTT. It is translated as CASSLGQPEAFF.